The present T cell receptor (beta chain) was sequenced within a study of control samples from healthy donors and cancer patients. Using immunoSEQ multiplex PCR, the repertoire was profiled, and TCRdb retains in-frame clones only, with some absent. The table has roughly 95,000 clones, more than 90% seen once. CDR3 length equals 13 residues. The ends lost 6 bases at V and 4 bases at J; junction bases unmatched: 4. Germline V gene lookup returns CDR1 KGHDR and CDR2 SFDVKD. Sequencing was carried out using blood. The chain is built from TRBV24-1 and TRBJ1-1; the match to TRBD1 covers 7 bases. The source of this sequence is a human donor in good health. The donor label of this sample is uncertain. In DNA, the CDR3 is TGTGCCACCAGTCACCGGGACAGCACTGAAGCTTTCTTT. Translation: CATSHRDSTEAFF.